The 18 T cell receptor beta chains in this list originate from one sample, sequenced in a study of T cells after yellow fever vaccination. From the 5' RACE reads, TCRdb called clonotypes with MiXCR, one entry per CDR3 protein. This sample carries just under 600,000 distinct CDR3 sequences, roughly 14% of them seen once, and the ten largest clones take about an eighth. The material was PBMCs, obtained on the day of the yellow fever booster vaccination. The origin of the receptors is a man aged 25 to 45 who received the YFV17D yellow fever vaccine.

The chain employs TRBV30 and TRBJ2-2; 10 nucleotides agree with TRBD2. The CDR3 is made up of 14 amino acids. Germline V gene sequence: CDR1 GTSNPN, CDR2 SVGIG (reference sequence). This chain's CDR3 is CATRTSGNTGELFF. The DNA of the CDR3 is TGTGCTACAAGGACTAGCGGAAACACCGGGGAGCTGTTTTTT.

The chain recombines TRBV20-1 with TRBJ2-5, with a tentative D call TRBD1 (6 bases). The germline V gene has CDR1 DFQATT and CDR2 SNEGSKA (reference sequence). V was cut by 5 bases and J by 2 bases, with 21 bases left in between. The CDR3 runs 16 residues. The CDR3 here is CSAVSPGQISQETQYF. CDR3 coding DNA: TGCAGTGCTGTTTCACCCGGACAGATATCGCAAGAGACCCAGTACTTC.

This sequence joins TRBV18 and TRBJ2-1; no clear D gene. The CDR3 spans 14 residues. V was shortened by 3 bases and J by 2 bases, with 8 bases between the two germline ends. The germline gives CDR1 KGHSH, CDR2 LQKENI. CDR3 loop: CASSPVITYNEQFF. The CDR3 DNA sequence: TGTGCCAGCTCACCTGTCATCACCTACAATGAGCAGTTCTTC.

The chain employs TRBV20-1 and TRBJ1-6; D might be TRBD1 (6 bases). Trimming left V 5 bases short and J 7 bases short, with 9 bases between. This CDR3 is 12 amino acids long. Germline CDR1 DFQATT, CDR2 SNEGSKA (reference sequence). CDR3 amino acids: CSAGGRNSPLHF. CDR3 DNA sequence: TGCAGTGCTGGGGGGCGGAATTCACCCCTCCACTTT.

This clonotype was seen more than once but under ten times. This chain connects TRBV7-9 to TRBJ1-2; no clear D gene. V lost 5 bases, J lost 0 bases, and 13 bases lay in between. The CDR3 sequence is 15 residues long. Germline assignment: CDR1 SEHNR and CDR2 FQNEAQ (reference sequence). CDR3 DNA: TGTGCCAGCAGCGAGGCGGCCCAGGCTAACTATGGCTACACCTTC. Its translation: CASSEAAQANYGYTF.

The table lists this clonotype with many counts. This sequence joins TRBV7-9 and TRBJ2-5; TRBD2 agrees at 12 bases. CDR1 SEHNR and CDR2 FQNEAQ come from the germline V gene (reference sequence). The ends lost 5 bases at V and 1 base at J; junction bases unmatched: 5. CDR3 length: 16 residues. The CDR3 DNA is TGTGCCAGCAGCCTTGGACTAGCGGGAACCCAAGAGACCCAGTACTTC. It specifies CASSLGLAGTQETQYF.

The chain is built from TRBV6-2 or TRBV6-3 and TRBJ2-1, with D tentatively TRBD1 or TRBD2 (5 bases each). Germline CDR1 and CDR2: MNHEY and SVGEGT. V was cut by 6 bases and J by 6 bases, with 15 bases left in between. This CDR3 contains 14 residues. The CDR3 region is CASSQRVRGNEQFF. CDR3 DNA: TGTGCCAGCAGCCAGAGGGTGAGGGGCAATGAGCAGTTCTTC.

This sequence joins TRBV30 and TRBJ2-2, with D perhaps given as TRBD1 or TRBD2 (5 bases each). Germline loops: CDR1 GTSNPN, CDR2 SVGIG (reference sequence). Trimming took 3 bases from V and 1 from J, leaving 24 bases between them. This CDR3 has 19 amino acids. For the CDR3, the DNA is TGTGCCTGGAGGGTCGCCTGGGCAGCCGGGGCATTGAACACCGGGGAGCTGTTTTTT. It encodes CAWRVAWAAGALNTGELFF.

The sample holds one count of this clonotype. CDR3 protein: CASSKVAQYF. CDR3 in DNA: TGTGCCAGCAGCAAAGTAGCCCAGTACTTC. This sequence joins TRBV28 and TRBJ2-5, with D uncertain. Looked up from germline, CDR1 is MDHEN and CDR2 is SYDVKM. Trimming took 6 bases from V and 9 from J, leaving 8 bases between them. The CDR3 contains 10 residues.

This clonotype was observed a few times. At one of its ends the junction is not consistent with the germline gene, which may arise from a read error. The chain links TRBV20-1 to TRBJ2-1; 11 nucleotides align to TRBD2. CDR1 and CDR2 (germline): DFQATT, SNEGSKA (reference sequence). The CDR3 length is 12 residues. The CDR3: CSARVAGGRGVF. In DNA form, the CDR3 reads TGCAGTGCCCGGGTAGCGGGAGGGCGCGGGGTCTTC.

The chain recombines TRBV27 with TRBJ2-2; D is undetermined. This CDR3 has 14 residues. CDR1 and CDR2 from the germline V gene are MNHEY and SMNVEV (reference sequence). V dropped 8 bases and J dropped 5 bases, with 15 bases sitting between them. The DNA of the CDR3 is TGTGCCAGCGAGGACGGGTTTGGAACCGGGGAGCTGTTTTTT. Translating it yields CASEDGFGTGELFF.

The chain joins TRBV20-1 to TRBJ2-7; 7 nucleotides agree with TRBD2. With V trimmed by 3 bases and J by 3 bases, 8 bases remained unmatched. The CDR3 is made up of 14 amino acids. CDR1 and CDR2 (germline): DFQATT, SNEGSKA (reference sequence). As DNA, the CDR3 is TGCAGTGCTAGCTCGCTAGCGGTTCTCTACGAGCAGTACTTC. It encodes CSASSLAVLYEQYF.

This clonotype was found a few times. The CDR3 reads CASSYLSRDTYEAFF. For the CDR3, the DNA is TGTGCCAGCAGCTACTTAAGCCGGGACACCTACGAAGCTTTCTTT. The chain combines TRBV7-8 with TRBJ1-1; D might be TRBD1 (6 bases). Trimming cost V 4 bases and J 8 bases, with 20 bases left between them. CDR3 length equals 15 residues. The V gene's germline CDR1 is SGHVS and CDR2 FQNEAQ.

This clonotype has a handful of counts. In DNA form, the CDR3 reads TGCAGTGCTCCTCAGGACCCGGGTACGCAGTATTTT. This sequence encodes CSAPQDPGTQYF. J is TRBJ2-3 and V is TRBV20-1; D uncertain. Germline values: CDR1 DFQATT, CDR2 SNEGSKA (reference sequence). The CDR3 consists of 12 residues. V lost 5 bases and J 8 bases, leaving 14 bases between the germline ends.

The sample holds a few counts of this clonotype. The V gene is TRBV5-5, the J gene TRBJ1-5; D uncertain. CDR1 is SGHKS and CDR2 is YYEKEE in the germline V gene (reference sequence). Trimming removed 4 bases from V and 3 bases from J, with 14 bases in between. The CDR3 length is 15 residues. DNA of the CDR3: TGTGCCAGCAGCGACTGGCCAAGAGCCAATCAGCCCCAGCATTTT. Translation gives CASSDWPRANQPQHF.

This clonotype was detected a few times. This chain joins TRBV3-1 and TRBJ2-7; possibly TRBD2 for D (6 bases). Germline V gives CDR1 LGHDT, CDR2 YNNKEL (reference sequence). This CDR3 is 14 amino acids long. V was clipped by 0 bases and J by 3 bases, with 9 bases between them. In DNA form, the CDR3 reads TGTGCCAGCAGCCAAGATCCGGGAGTCTACGAGCAGTACTTC. Amino acids: CASSQDPGVYEQYF.

The chain couples TRBV20-1 to TRBJ2-7; the match to TRBD2 covers 13 bases. This CDR3 region has 15 residues. V shed 6 bases, J shed 2 bases, and the junction held 7 bases outside the gene matches. The germline CDR1 and CDR2 sequences are DFQATT and SNEGSKA (reference sequence). The CDR3 DNA reads as TGCAGTGCGGCCGGGACTAGCGGGGAAACCTACGAGCAGTACTTC. This codes for CSAAGTSGETYEQYF.

There are a few counts of this clonotype. The chain has TRBV23-1 and TRBJ2-7; the D is unclear. TRBV23-1 is an ORF; its function is uncertain. V dropped 7 bases and J dropped 2 bases, with 9 bases sitting between them. The CDR3 sequence is 12 residues long. The CDR3 loop reads CASNWGPYEQYF. The CDR3 coding sequence is TGCGCCAGCAATTGGGGTCCCTACGAGCAGTACTTC.